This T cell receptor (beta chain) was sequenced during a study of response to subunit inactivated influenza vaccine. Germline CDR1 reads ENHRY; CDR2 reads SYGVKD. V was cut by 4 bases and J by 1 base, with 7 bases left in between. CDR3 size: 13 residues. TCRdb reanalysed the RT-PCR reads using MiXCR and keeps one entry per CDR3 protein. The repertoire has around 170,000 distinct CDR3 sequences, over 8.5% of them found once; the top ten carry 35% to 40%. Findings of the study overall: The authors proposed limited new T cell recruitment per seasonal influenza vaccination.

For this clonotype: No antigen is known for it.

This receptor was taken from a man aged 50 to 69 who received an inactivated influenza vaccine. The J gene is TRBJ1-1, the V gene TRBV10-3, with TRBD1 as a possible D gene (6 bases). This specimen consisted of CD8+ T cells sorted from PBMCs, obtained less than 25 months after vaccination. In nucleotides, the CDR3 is TGTGCCATCAGTGCGGGGGCGAACACTGAAGCTTTCTTT. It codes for CAISAGANTEAFF.